The T cell receptor (beta chain) described here comes from a study of post-analysis software for immune sequencing data. Background on the study: Relapsing-remitting, secondary progressive and progressive-relapsing forms of multiple sclerosis all featured among disease courses.

TCR beta cDNA libraries included unique molecular identifiers. TCRdb called the PCR reads again in MiXCR, with one record for every CDR3 protein. The data show fewer than 850,000 distinct CDR3 sequences, 46% seen once. This clonotype came up a few times. Its antigen is not identified. Germline V lookup: CDR1 DFQATT, CDR2 SNEGSKA (reference sequence). Deletions cut 3 bases from V and 9 bases from J, with 15 bases between. CDR3 size: 13 residues. Study results and limitations: Patients with multiple sclerosis recorded significantly lower normalized Chao1 diversity than controls, the study found. Four or five TRBV segments, TRBV5-6, TRBV5-1 and TRBV20-1 among them, were found more frequent in patients than controls.

The chain carries TRBV20-1 and TRBJ2-1, with D maybe TRBD2 (6 bases). The sample consisted of blood. This TCR was recovered from a girl aged 10-17 years with multiple sclerosis. The CDR3 reads CSASRESTGEQFF. The CDR3 DNA sequence: TGCAGTGCTAGCCGGGAGTCCACCGGTGAGCAGTTCTTC.